The clone carrying this T cell receptor (beta chain) was counted only a few times. Using its own MiXCR run on the 5' RACE reads, TCRdb lists one record per CDR3 protein. The data show some 78,000 distinct CDR3 sequences, with around 7.8% seen just once and approximately 6.3% held by the top ten. The time point here: sample taken at primary tumor resection. These data belong to a study of spatial heterogeneity in lung cancer. CDR1 and CDR2 (germline): MNHEY, SMNVEV (reference sequence). The CDR3 is 15 amino acids. The V segment lost 7 bases and the J segment 1 base; nucleotides outside the gene matches: 7.

The source of this sequence is a male donor with early-stage non-small cell lung cancer. V is TRBV27 and J is TRBJ1-5; 7 bases fit TRBD1. Material: PBMCs, obtained at surgery. The DNA of the CDR3 is TGTGCCAGCACCAGGACAGGCGAGAGCAATCAGCCCCAGCATTTT. Amino acids: CASTRTGESNQPQHF.